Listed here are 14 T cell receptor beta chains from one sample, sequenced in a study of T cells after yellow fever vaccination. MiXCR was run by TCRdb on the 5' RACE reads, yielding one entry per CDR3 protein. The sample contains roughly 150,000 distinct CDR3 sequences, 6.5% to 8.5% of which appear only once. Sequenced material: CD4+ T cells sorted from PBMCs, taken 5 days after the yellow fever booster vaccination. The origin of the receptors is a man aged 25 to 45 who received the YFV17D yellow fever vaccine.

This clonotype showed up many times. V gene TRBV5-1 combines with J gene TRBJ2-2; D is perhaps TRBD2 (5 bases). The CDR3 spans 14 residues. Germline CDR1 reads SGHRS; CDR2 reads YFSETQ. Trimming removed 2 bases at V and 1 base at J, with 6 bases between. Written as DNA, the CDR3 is TGCGCCAGCAGCTTCGGGAAGAACACCGGGGAGCTGTTTTTT. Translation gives CASSFGKNTGELFF. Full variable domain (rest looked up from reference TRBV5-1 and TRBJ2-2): KAGVTQTPRYLIKTRGQQVTLSCSPISGHRSVSWYQQTPGQGLQFLFEYFSETQRNKGNFPGRFSGRQFSNSRSEMNVSTLELGDSALYLCASSFGKNTGELFFGEGSRLTVL.

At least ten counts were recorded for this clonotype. The CDR3 DNA is TGTGCCAGCAGTTTGGCAGGGGTTTACGAGCAGTACTTC. Its translation: CASSLAGVYEQYF. The chain employs TRBV12-3 or TRBV12-4 and TRBJ2-7; a possible D gene is TRBD1 (6 bases). This CDR3 region has 13 residues. The V end was cut by 3 bases, the J end by 4 bases, with 10 bases between.

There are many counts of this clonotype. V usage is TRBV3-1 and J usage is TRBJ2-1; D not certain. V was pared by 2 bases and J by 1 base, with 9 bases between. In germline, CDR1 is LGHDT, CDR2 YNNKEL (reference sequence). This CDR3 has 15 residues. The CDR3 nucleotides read TGTGCCAGCAGCCAAAGTCCCAGGTCCTACAATGAGCAGTTCTTC. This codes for CASSQSPRSYNEQFF.

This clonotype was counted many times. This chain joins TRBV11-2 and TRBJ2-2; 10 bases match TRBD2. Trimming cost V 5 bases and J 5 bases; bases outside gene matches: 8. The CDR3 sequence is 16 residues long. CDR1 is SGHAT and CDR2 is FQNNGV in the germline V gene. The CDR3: CASSPSGRAGTGELFF. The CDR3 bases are TGTGCCAGCAGCCCAAGCGGGAGGGCCGGGACCGGGGAGCTGTTTTTT.

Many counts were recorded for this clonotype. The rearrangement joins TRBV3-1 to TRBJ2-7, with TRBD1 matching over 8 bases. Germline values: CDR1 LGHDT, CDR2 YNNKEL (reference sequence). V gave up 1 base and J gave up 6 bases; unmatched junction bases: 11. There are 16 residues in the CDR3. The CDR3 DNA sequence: TGTGCCAGCAGCCAAGGATCAGGGGGCGGTTTCTCCGAGCAGTACTTC. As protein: CASSQGSGGGFSEQYF.

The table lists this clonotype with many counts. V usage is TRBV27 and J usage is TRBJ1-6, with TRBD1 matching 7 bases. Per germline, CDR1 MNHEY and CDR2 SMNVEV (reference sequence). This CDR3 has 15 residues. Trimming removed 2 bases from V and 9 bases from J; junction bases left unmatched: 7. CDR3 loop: CASSLLGDSPSPLHF. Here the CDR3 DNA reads TGTGCCAGCAGTTTACTCGGGGACAGCCCTTCACCCCTCCACTTT.

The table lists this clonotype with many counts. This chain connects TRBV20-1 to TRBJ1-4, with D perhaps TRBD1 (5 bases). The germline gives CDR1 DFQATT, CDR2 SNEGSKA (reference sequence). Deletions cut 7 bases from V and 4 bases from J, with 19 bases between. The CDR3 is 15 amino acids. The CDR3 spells CSVRTGPRINEKLFF. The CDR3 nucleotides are TGCAGTGTGAGAACGGGACCGCGGATTAATGAAAAACTGTTTTTT.

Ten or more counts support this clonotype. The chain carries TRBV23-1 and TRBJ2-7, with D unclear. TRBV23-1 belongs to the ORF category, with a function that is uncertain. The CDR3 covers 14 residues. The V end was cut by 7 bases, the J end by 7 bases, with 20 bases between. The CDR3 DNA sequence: TGCGCCAGCACCCTGTACCCCCCGAAACGGGAGCAGTACTTC. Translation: CASTLYPPKREQYF.

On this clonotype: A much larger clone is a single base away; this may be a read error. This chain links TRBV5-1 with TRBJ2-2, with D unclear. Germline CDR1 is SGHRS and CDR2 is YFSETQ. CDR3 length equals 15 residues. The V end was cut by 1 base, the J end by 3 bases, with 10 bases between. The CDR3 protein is CASSLRLGYTGELFF. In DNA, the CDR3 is TGCGCCAGCAGCTTGCGTCTCGGATACACCGGGGAGCTGTTTTTT.

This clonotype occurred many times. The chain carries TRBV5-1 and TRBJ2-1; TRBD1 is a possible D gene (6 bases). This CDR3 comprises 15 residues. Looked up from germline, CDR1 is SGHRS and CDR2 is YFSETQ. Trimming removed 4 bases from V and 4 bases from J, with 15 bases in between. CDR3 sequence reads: CASSIGGTGYNEQFF. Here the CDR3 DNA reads TGCGCCAGCAGCATAGGGGGAACGGGGTACAATGAGCAGTTCTTC.

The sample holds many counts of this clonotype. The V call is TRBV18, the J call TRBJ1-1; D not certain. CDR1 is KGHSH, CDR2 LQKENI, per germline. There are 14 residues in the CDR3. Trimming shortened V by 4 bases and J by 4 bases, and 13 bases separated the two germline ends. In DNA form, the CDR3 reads TGTGCCAGCTCACACTCCCGGGAGGGCACTGAAGCTTTCTTT. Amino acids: CASSHSREGTEAFF.

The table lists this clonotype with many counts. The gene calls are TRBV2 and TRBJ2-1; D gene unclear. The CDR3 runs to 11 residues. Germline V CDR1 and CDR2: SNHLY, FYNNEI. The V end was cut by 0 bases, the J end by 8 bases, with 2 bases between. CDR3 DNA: TGTGCCAGCAGTGAAGCCGATGAGCAGTTCTTC. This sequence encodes CASSEADEQFF.

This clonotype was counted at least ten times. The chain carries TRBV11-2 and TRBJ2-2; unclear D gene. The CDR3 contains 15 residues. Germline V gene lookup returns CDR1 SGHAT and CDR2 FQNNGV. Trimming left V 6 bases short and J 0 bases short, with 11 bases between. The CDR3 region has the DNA TGTGCCAGCAGTTTGGACGGACCGAACACCGGGGAGCTGTTTTTT. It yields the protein CASSLDGPNTGELFF.

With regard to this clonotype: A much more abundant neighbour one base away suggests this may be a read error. The CDR3 protein is CATGDPRRSSSYEQYF. CDR3 sequence (DNA): TGTGCCACCGGGGATCCCAGGAGGTCCAGCTCCTACGAGCAGTACTTC. The chain couples TRBV7-8 to TRBJ2-7; D is perhaps TRBD2 (5 bases). Deletions cut 10 bases from V and 0 bases from J, with 22 bases between. The length of the CDR3 is 16 residues. Germline V gene data show CDR1 as SGHVS and CDR2 as FQNEAQ.